This T cell receptor beta chain originates from a study of sequential checkpoint blockade in melanoma. Study summary: Patients were randomized 1:1 to nivolumab-then-ipilimumab or ipilimumab-then-nivolumab first-line. TCRβ was sequenced from DNA of 91 pretreatment tumors. Twenty-two patients had tumor biopsies before treatment and at week 13.

This clone was counted only a few times. Antigen specificity is unknown. Treatment here: randomized to nivolumab then ipilimumab (arm A) or the reverse (arm B). This CDR3 region has 15 residues. V was cut by 0 bases and J by 3 bases, with 12 bases left in between. Germline V gene lookup returns CDR1 SGDLS and CDR2 YYNGEE. The method was immunoSEQ multiplex PCR; TCRdb's version includes in-frame clones alone and lacks a portion of them. In the table there are about 5,100 clones, around 20% of which are singletons. Whole-study results and caveats: Mutational load did not correlate with tumor T-cell fraction or clonality.

This sequence joins TRBV9 and TRBJ1-2, with D unclear. This material consisted of tumor tissue (inferred from file names), taken from a patient given nivolumab and ipilimumab in sequence. This receptor was taken from a human donor with melanoma. CDR3 bases: TGTGCCAGCAGCGTAGACTTTGACGCATACTATGGCTACACCTTC. This gives the protein CASSVDFDAYYGYTF.